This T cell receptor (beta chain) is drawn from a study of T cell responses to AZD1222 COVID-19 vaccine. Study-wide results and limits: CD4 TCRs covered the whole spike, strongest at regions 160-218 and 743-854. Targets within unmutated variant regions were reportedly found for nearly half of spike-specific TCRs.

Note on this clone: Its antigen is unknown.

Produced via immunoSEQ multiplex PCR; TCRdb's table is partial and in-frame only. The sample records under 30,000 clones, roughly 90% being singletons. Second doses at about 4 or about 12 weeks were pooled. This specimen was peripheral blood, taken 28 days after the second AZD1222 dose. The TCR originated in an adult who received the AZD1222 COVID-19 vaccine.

CDR3 nucleotide sequence: TGCAGCGGGGCCGGGGACAGGGATCAGCCCCAGCATTTT. It encodes CSGAGDRDQPQHF. This sequence joins TRBV29-1 and TRBJ1-5; 9 bases fit TRBD1. The CDR3 is 13 residues long. CDR1 and CDR2 from the germline V gene are SQVTM and ANQGSEA. With 7 bases clipped from V and 5 bases from J, the junction kept 6 bases outside the gene matches.